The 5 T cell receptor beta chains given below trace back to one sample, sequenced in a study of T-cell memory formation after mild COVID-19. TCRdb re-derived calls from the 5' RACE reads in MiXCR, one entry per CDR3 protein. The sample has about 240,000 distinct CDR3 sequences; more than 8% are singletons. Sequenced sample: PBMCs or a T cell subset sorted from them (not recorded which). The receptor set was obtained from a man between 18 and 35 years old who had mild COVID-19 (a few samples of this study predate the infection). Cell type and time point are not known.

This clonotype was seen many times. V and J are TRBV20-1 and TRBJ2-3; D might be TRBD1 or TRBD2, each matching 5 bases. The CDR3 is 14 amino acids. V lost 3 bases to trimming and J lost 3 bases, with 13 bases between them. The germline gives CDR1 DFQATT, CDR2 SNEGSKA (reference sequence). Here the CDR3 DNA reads TGCAGTGCTAGTTGGGGACCACAAACAGATACGCAGTATTTT. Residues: CSASWGPQTDTQYF.

CDR3 residues: CASSPRQAYNQPQHF. CDR3 coding DNA: TGTGCCAGTAGTCCTAGACAGGCCTACAATCAGCCCCAGCATTTT. The chain uses TRBV19 and TRBJ1-5; D might be TRBD1 (6 bases). In germline, CDR1 is LNHDA, CDR2 SQIVND (reference sequence). Deletions cut 5 bases from V and 3 bases from J, with 14 bases between. The CDR3 runs 15 residues.

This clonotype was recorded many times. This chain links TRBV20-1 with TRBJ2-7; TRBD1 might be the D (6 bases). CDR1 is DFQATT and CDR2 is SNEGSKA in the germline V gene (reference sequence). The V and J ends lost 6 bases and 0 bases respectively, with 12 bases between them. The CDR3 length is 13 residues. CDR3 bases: TGCAGTGCGCGGACAGTGGACTCCTACGAGCAGTACGTC. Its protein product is CSARTVDSYEQYV.

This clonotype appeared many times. CDR3 nucleotides: TGCGCCACTAAACAGGGTGAGGAGGGCTACACCTTC. Translating gives CATKQGEEGYTF. The chain uses TRBV5-1 and TRBJ1-2, with D possibly being TRBD1 (6 bases). Per the germline V gene, CDR1 is SGHRS and CDR2 is YFSETQ. The CDR3 runs 12 residues. With 9 bases removed from V and 8 bases from J, the gap between germline ends came to 17 bases.

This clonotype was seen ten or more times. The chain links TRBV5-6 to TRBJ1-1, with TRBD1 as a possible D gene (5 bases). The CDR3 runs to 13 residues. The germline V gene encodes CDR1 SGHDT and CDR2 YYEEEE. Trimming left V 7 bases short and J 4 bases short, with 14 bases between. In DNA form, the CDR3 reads TGTGCCAGCGTAAGAGGGAGGGGCACTGAAGCTTTCTTT. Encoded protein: CASVRGRGTEAFF. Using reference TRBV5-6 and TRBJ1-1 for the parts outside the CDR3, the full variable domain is DAGVTQSPTHLIKTRGQQVTLRCSPKSGHDTVSWYQQALGQGPQFIFQYYEEEERQRGNFPDRFSGHQFPNYSSELNVNALLLGDSALYLCASVRGRGTEAFFGQGTRLTVV.